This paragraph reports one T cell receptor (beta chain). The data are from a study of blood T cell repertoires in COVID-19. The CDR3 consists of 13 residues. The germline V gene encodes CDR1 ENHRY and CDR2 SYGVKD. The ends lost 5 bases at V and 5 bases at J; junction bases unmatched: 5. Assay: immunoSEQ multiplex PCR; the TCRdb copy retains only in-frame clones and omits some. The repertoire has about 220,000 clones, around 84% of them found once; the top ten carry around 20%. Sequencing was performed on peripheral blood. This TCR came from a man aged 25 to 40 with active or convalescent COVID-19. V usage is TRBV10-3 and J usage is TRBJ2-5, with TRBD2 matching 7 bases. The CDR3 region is CAISLRGEETQYF. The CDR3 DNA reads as TGTGCCATCAGTTTACGGGGGGAGGAGACCCAGTACTTC.